Shown below are 21 T cell receptor beta chains from a single sample sequenced in a study of cytomegalovirus exposure and HLA in healthy donors. The PCR employed 60 Vbeta primers together with 13 Jbeta primers. Sequencing was performed with immunoSEQ multiplex PCR; in TCRdb, only in-frame clones are kept and a portion is missing. Its listing shows approximately 70,000 clones. Source material: PBMCs. Receptors originate from a woman in her 40s in good health and CMV-seropositive.

V usage is TRBV19 and J usage is TRBJ1-5; perhaps TRBD1 as D (6 bases). V shed 5 bases and J shed 0 bases, with 14 bases lying between them. The CDR3 extends over 16 amino acids. Per germline, CDR1 LNHDA and CDR2 SQIVND (reference sequence). The CDR3 loop reads CASSPRQVYSNQPQHF. CDR3 sequence (DNA): TGTGCCAGTAGTCCCCGACAGGTATATAGCAATCAGCCCCAGCATTTT. Combining the CDR3 with reference TRBV19 and TRBJ1-5 gives the whole variable domain DGGITQSPKYLFRKEGQNVTLSCEQNLNHDAMYWYRQDPGQGLRLIYYSQIVNDFQKGDIAEGYSVSREKKESFPLTVTSAQKNPTAFYLCASSPRQVYSNQPQHFGDGTRLSIL.

The chain uses TRBV5-4 and TRBJ2-1, with 11 positions matching TRBD1. The length of the CDR3 is 14 residues. CDR1 and CDR2 from the germline V gene are SGHNT and YYREEE (reference sequence). V shed 7 bases, J shed 6 bases, and the junction held 6 bases outside the gene matches. The CDR3 DNA reads as TGTGCCAGCGCGAGGGACAGGGGGTCCAATGAGCAGTTCTTC. Amino acid sequence: CASARDRGSNEQFF.

This chain links TRBV5-1 with TRBJ2-2; no reliable D call. The CDR3 sequence is 11 residues long. V gave up 2 bases and J gave up 7 bases, with 3 bases separating them. Germline CDR1 is SGHRS and CDR2 is YFSETQ. CDR3 sequence: CASSFSGELFF. As DNA, the CDR3 is TGCGCCAGCAGCTTTAGCGGGGAGCTGTTTTTT.

This chain connects TRBV7-9 to TRBJ2-2; no reliable D call. The germline V and J ends were trimmed by 2 bases and 7 bases, with 11 bases remaining between them. Germline CDR1 SEHNR, CDR2 FQNEAQ (reference sequence). This CDR3 is 14 amino acids long. CDR3 protein: CASSLILGNGELFF. CDR3 bases: TGTGCCAGCAGCTTAATTCTAGGAAACGGGGAGCTGTTTTTT. The full variable domain, completed using reference TRBV7-9 and TRBJ2-2, is DTGVSQNPRHKITKRGQNVTFRCDPISEHNRLYWYRQTLGQGPEFLTYFQNEAQLEKSRLLSDRFSAERPKGSFSTLEIQRTEQGDSAMYLCASSLILGNGELFFGEGSRLTVL.

The chain carries TRBV7-2 and TRBJ1-4; D perhaps matches TRBD1 (6 bases). Germline V gives CDR1 SGHTA, CDR2 FQGNSA. This CDR3 is built from 15 residues. Trimming removed 0 bases at V and 7 bases at J, with 12 bases between. The CDR3 sequence: CASSLAGGAVEKLFF. The DNA of the CDR3 is TGTGCCAGCAGCTTAGCCGGGGGGGCTGTTGAAAAACTGTTTTTT.

The chain employs TRBV9 and TRBJ1-2; TRBD1 agrees at 7 bases. Germline CDR1 is SGDLS and CDR2 is YYNGEE. This CDR3 is built from 16 residues. V shed 0 bases, J shed 4 bases, and the junction held 9 bases outside the gene matches. The CDR3 DNA sequence: TGTGCCAGCAGCGTAGGGACAGGTAATACACCCTATGGCTACACCTTC. Encoded protein: CASSVGTGNTPYGYTF. Variable domain in full (rest from reference TRBV9 and TRBJ1-2): DSGVTQTPKHLITATGQRVTLRCSPRSGDLSVYWYQQSLDQGLQFLIQYYNGEERAKGNILERFSAQQFPDLHSELNLSSLELGDSALYFCASSVGTGNTPYGYTFGSGTRLTVV.

The chain is built from TRBV2 and TRBJ1-4, with D uncertain. Germline CDR1 reads SNHLY; CDR2 reads FYNNEI. V was shortened by 3 bases and J by 7 bases, with 9 bases between the two germline ends. The CDR3 totals 13 residues. In DNA, the CDR3 is TGTGCCAGCAGTGACCGCCGGGGTGAAAAACTGTTTTTT. Translated, it gives CASSDRRGEKLFF.

This chain connects TRBV4-1 to TRBJ2-3; 11 nucleotides match TRBD2. The trim removed 3 bases at V and 1 base at J, leaving 6 bases unmatched. In germline, CDR1 is MGHRA, CDR2 YSYEKL. This CDR3 contains 17 residues. The CDR3 here is CASSQPGTSGRTDTQYF. Here the CDR3 DNA reads TGCGCCAGCAGCCAGCCCGGGACTAGCGGTCGCACAGATACGCAGTATTTT.

The chain is built from TRBV19 and TRBJ2-6; TRBD2 is a possible D gene (7 bases). The CDR3 runs to 17 residues. The germline gives CDR1 LNHDA, CDR2 SQIVND (reference sequence). Between the trimmed V and J ends, which lost 4 bases and 1 base, there was a span of 14 bases. CDR3 nucleotide sequence: TGTGCCAGTAGTAGTCAGGGGAGGGGATCTGGGGCCAACGTCCTGACTTTC. It codes for CASSSQGRGSGANVLTF.

The chain joins TRBV6-6 to TRBJ2-1; tentative D call: TRBD2 (5 bases). The CDR3 length is 14 residues. In germline, CDR1 is MNHNY, CDR2 SVGAGI (reference sequence). Trimming pared 4 bases from V and 5 bases from J, leaving 12 bases between. In DNA, the CDR3 is TGTGCCAGCAGTTCCCGGGGATCGGACAATGAGCAGTTCTTC. Amino acids: CASSSRGSDNEQFF.

The chain recombines TRBV6-6 with TRBJ1-3, with unresolved D. Between the trimmed V and J ends, which lost 0 bases and 4 bases, there was a span of 13 bases. The CDR3 runs to 16 residues. Germline V gene data show CDR1 as MNHNY and CDR2 as SVGAGI (reference sequence). CDR3: CASSYSAGLQGNTIYF. The CDR3 nucleotides are TGTGCCAGCAGTTACTCGGCCGGGTTGCAAGGAAACACCATATATTTT.

The chain employs TRBV6-5 and TRBJ1-2; 9 nucleotides align to TRBD1. The CDR3 is 15 amino acids. CDR1 and CDR2 from the germline V gene are MNHEY and SVGAGI. V lost 6 bases, J lost 1 base, and 6 bases stayed unmatched. The CDR3 nucleotides are TGTGCCAGCAGCCACAGGGGGCGAGTTAACTATGGCTACACCTTC. Translated, it gives CASSHRGRVNYGYTF.

The chain uses TRBV4-1 and TRBJ1-4, with 8 bases matching TRBD1. Trimming removed 1 base from V and 11 bases from J; junction bases left unmatched: 9. The germline gives CDR1 MGHRA, CDR2 YSYEKL. CDR3 length equals 15 residues. This CDR3 is CASSQVGTGDWKLFF. The CDR3 DNA reads as TGCGCCAGCAGCCAAGTAGGGACAGGCGATTGGAAACTGTTTTTT.

The V and J genes are TRBV29-1 and TRBJ2-3, with 11 positions matching TRBD1. Trimming cost V 6 bases and J 6 bases; bases outside gene matches: 2. Germline loops: CDR1 SQVTM, CDR2 ANQGSEA. CDR3 length: 12 amino acids. The CDR3 loop is CSVGTGGDTQYF. In DNA, the CDR3 is TGCAGCGTGGGGACAGGGGGTGATACGCAGTATTTT.

V usage is TRBV9 and J usage is TRBJ2-5, with 7 bases aligning to TRBD1. The J call may be faulty, since TRBJ2-7 better matches the DNA end. Per germline, CDR1 SGDLS and CDR2 YYNGEE. CDR3 length: 16 amino acids. The CDR3 here is CASSKTPGQSPYEQYF. The CDR3 nucleotides read TGTGCCAGCAGCAAGACCCCGGGACAGAGTCCCTACGAGCAGTACTTC.

The chain combines TRBV6-5 with TRBJ2-5; tentatively, D is TRBD2 (6 bases). The length of the CDR3 is 15 residues. Deletions cut 6 bases from V and 0 bases from J, with 14 bases between. Germline lookup yields CDR1 MNHEY and CDR2 SVGAGI. The CDR3 loop is CASSGGPAHQETQYF. CDR3 in DNA: TGTGCCAGCAGCGGGGGACCGGCACACCAAGAGACCCAGTACTTC.

The CDR3 spells CASSATVNTEAFF. CDR3 DNA sequence: TGTGCCAGCAGTGCCACGGTGAACACTGAAGCTTTCTTT. This chain links TRBV6-1 with TRBJ1-1; unclear D gene. The CDR3 is 13 amino acids. Trimming took off 4 bases at V and 0 bases at J, with 6 bases between the two ends. Germline V lookup: CDR1 MNHNS, CDR2 SASEGT.

The chain couples TRBV9 to TRBJ2-7; a weak D match, TRBD2 (5 bases). In germline, CDR1 is SGDLS, CDR2 YYNGEE. Trimming shortened V by 4 bases and J by 3 bases, and 14 bases separated the two germline ends. CDR3 size: 14 residues. The CDR3 protein is CASSLRWENYEQYF. The CDR3 nucleotides read TGTGCCAGCAGCCTACGGTGGGAGAACTACGAGCAGTACTTC.

The V gene is TRBV18, the J gene TRBJ2-1; D gene unclear. Trimming took 2 bases from V and 4 from J, leaving 9 bases between them. The CDR3 extends over 14 amino acids. Per the germline V gene, CDR1 is KGHSH and CDR2 is LQKENI. The CDR3 protein is CASSPTAGYNEQFF. Written as DNA, the CDR3 is TGTGCCAGCTCACCAACTGCAGGATACAATGAGCAGTTCTTC.

The rearrangement uses TRBV9 and TRBJ2-3; 7 bases align to TRBD1. The length of the CDR3 is 17 residues. Germline CDR1 reads SGDLS; CDR2 reads YYNGEE. The J segment lost 4 bases and the V segment lost 3 bases, leaving 14 bases of the junction unmatched. The CDR3, as DNA: TGTGCCAGCAGCGCCAAGGGGGCCTCCACTAGACCAGATACGCAGTATTTT. Residues: CASSAKGASTRPDTQYF.

The chain combines TRBV2 with TRBJ1-5, with D possibly TRBD1 on 6 matching bases. Per germline, CDR1 SNHLY and CDR2 FYNNEI. The CDR3 contains 16 residues. V gave up 6 bases and J gave up 5 bases, with 20 bases separating them. The CDR3 sequence is CASSGITGYGHQPQHF. The CDR3 DNA follows: TGTGCCAGCAGCGGGATTACAGGGTACGGTCATCAGCCCCAGCATTTT. The full variable domain, completed using reference TRBV2 and TRBJ1-5, is EPEVTQTPSHQVTQMGQEVILRCVPISNHLYFYWYRQILGQKVEFLVSFYNNEISEKSEIFDDQFSVERPDGSNFTLKIRSTKLEDSAMYFCASSGITGYGHQPQHFGDGTRLSIL.